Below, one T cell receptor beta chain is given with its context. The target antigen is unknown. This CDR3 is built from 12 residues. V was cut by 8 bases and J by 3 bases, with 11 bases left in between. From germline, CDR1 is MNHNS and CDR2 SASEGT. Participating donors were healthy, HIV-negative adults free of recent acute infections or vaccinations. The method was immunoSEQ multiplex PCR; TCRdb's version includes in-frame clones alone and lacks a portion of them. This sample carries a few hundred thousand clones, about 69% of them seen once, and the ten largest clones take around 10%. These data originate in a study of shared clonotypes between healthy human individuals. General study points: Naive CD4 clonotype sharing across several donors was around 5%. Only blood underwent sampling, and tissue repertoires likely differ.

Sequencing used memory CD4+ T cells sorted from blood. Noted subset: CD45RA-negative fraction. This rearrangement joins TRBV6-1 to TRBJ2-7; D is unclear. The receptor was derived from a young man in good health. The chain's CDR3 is CASGKNLYEQYF. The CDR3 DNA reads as TGTGCCAGCGGTAAAAATCTCTACGAGCAGTACTTC.